Listed below are T cell receptor beta chains from one sample, sequenced in a study of cytomegalovirus exposure and HLA in healthy donors. Data came from immunoSEQ multiplex PCR; TCRdb stores just in-frame clones and leaves some out. The sample consists of about 120,000 clones, 88% of them appearing once. The sequencing input was PBMCs. These TCRs come from a man between 18 and 29 years old in good health and CMV-seropositive. CDR3s include the opening cysteine and the closing phenylalanine or tryptophan. Fields, in order: D gene, clone size, J gene, V gene, CDR3 protein, CDR3 DNA. A D gene is named only where the DNA matches it firmly. Where a row states a size, it is once, few, many or the class of an expanded clone; other rows omit it.

NA | NA | TRBJ1-2 | TRBV2 | CASPAAAGDYGYTF | TGTGCCAGCCCCGCAGCGGCCGGTGACTATGGCTACACCTTC
TRBD1 | NA | TRBJ1-5 | TRBV4-1 | CASSQTGVQPQHF | TGCGCCAGCAGCCAAACAGGGGTTCAGCCCCAGCATTTT
NA | NA | TRBJ2-2 | TRBV5-4 | CASSFQGDTGELFF | TGTGCCAGCAGCTTCCAGGGTGACACCGGGGAGCTGTTTTTT
TRBD1 | NA | TRBJ1-1 | TRBV29-1 | CSGQGGTEAFF | TGCAGCGGACAGGGGGGCACTGAAGCTTTCTTT
TRBD2 | NA | TRBJ2-1 | TRBV7-2 | CASSPVASGGRGEQFF | TGTGCCAGCAGCCCGGTGGCGAGCGGGGGCCGGGGGGAGCAGTTCTTC
TRBD1 | NA | TRBJ2-5 | TRBV4-1 | CASSLFPPRGTGGIRHQETQYF | TGCGCCAGCAGCCTCTTCCCCCCCCGCGGGACAGGGGGAATTCGACACCAAGAGACCCAGTACTTC
NA | NA | TRBJ1-1 | TRBV11-2 | CASSLEANTEAFF | TGTGCCAGCAGCTTAGAGGCCAACACTGAAGCTTTCTTT
TRBD1 | NA | TRBJ1-2 | TRBV27 | CASSPQGSYGYTF | TGTGCCAGCAGTCCACAGGGGTCCTATGGCTACACCTTC
TRBD1 | NA | TRBJ1-1 | TRBV27 | CASSLSQGARGTEAFF | TGTGCCAGCAGTTTATCACAGGGGGCAAGGGGCACTGAAGCTTTCTTT
NA | NA | TRBJ2-2 | TRBV7-7 | CASSSPLTGELFF | TGTGCTAGCAGCTCTCCTTTGACCGGGGAGCTGTTTTTT
NA | once | TRBJ2-7 | TRBV19 | CASSIASGAYEQYF | TGTGCCAGTAGTATTGCGTCAGGGGCCTACGAGCAGTACTTC
NA | NA | TRBJ1-2 | TRBV6-5 | CASSYSEGTAGYTF | TGTGCCAGCAGTTACTCGGAGGGGACTGCCGGCTACACCTTC
NA | NA | TRBJ2-7 | TRBV4-2 | CASSQVLGETGSYEQYF | TGTGCCAGCAGCCAAGTACTGGGGGAGACAGGCTCCTACGAGCAGTACTTC
TRBD1 | once | TRBJ1-2 | TRBV5-1 | CASSNQGAAGYTF | TGCGCCAGCAGTAATCAGGGGGCTGCTGGCTACACCTTC
TRBD1 | NA | TRBJ1-4 | TRBV7-2 | CASSLMTGGNEKLFF | TGTGCCAGCAGCTTAATGACAGGGGGTAATGAAAAACTGTTTTTT
NA | NA | TRBJ2-3 | TRBV27 | CASRPMGLTDTQYF | TGTGCCAGCAGGCCGATGGGACTTACAGATACGCAGTATTTT
NA | NA | TRBJ2-3 | TRBV5-1 | CASSLATGQGGEDTQYF | TGCGCCAGCAGCTTGGCAACAGGGCAGGGAGGGGAAGATACGCAGTATTTT